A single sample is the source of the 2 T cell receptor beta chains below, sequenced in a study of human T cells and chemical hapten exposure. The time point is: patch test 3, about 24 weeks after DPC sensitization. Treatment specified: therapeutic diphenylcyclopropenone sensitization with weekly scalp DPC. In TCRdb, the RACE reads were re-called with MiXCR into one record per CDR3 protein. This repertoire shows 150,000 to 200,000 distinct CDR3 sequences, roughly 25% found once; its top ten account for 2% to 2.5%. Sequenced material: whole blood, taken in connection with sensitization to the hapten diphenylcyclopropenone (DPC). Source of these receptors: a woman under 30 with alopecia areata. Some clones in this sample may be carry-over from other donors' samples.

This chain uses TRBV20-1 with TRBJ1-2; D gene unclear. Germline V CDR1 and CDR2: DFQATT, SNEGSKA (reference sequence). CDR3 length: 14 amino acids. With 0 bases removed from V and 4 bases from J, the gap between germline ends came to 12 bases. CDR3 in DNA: TGCAGTGCTAGAGATCCCTCGGCCCTCTATGGCTACACCTTC. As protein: CSARDPSALYGYTF.

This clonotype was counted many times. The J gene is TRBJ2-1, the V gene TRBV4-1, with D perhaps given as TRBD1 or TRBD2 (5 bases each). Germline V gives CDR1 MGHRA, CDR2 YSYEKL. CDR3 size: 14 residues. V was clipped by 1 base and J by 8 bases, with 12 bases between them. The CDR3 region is CASSQVGLRDEQFF. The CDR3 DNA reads TGCGCCAGCAGCCAAGTGGGGCTGCGGGATGAGCAGTTCTTC.